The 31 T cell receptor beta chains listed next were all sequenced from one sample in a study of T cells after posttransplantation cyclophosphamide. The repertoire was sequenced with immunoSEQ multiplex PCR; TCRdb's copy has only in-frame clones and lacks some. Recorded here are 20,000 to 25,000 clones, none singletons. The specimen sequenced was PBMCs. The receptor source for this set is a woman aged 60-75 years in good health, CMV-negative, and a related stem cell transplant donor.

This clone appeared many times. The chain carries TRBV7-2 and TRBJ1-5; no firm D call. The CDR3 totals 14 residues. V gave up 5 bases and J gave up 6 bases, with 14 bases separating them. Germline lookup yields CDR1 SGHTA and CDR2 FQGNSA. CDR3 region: CASSVAVEVQPQHF. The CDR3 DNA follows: TGTGCCAGCAGCGTGGCGGTGGAGGTTCAGCCCCAGCATTTT.

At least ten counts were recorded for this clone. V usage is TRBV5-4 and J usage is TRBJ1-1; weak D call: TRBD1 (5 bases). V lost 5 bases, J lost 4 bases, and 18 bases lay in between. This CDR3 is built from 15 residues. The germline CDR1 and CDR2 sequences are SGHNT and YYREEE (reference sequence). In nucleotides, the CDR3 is TGTGCCAGCAGTTGGGGTTCGGGGGTAGCCACTGAAGCTTTCTTT. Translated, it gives CASSWGSGVATEAFF.

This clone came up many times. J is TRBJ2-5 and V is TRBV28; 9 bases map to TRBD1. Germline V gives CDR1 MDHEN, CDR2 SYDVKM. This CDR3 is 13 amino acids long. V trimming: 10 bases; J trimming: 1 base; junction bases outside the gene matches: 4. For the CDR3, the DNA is TGTGCCACCGGGACAGGGACCCAAGAGACCCAGTACTTC. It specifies CATGTGTQETQYF.

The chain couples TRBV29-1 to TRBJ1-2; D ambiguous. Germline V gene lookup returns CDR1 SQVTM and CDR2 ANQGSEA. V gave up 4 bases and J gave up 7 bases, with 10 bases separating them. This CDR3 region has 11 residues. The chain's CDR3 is CSVVANLGYTF. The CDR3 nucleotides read TGCAGCGTTGTAGCAAACCTTGGCTACACCTTC.

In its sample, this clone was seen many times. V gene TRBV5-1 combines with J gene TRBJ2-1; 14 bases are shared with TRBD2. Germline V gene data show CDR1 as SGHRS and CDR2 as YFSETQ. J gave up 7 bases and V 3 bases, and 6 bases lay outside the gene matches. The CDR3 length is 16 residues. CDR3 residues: CASSSRLAGGSNEQFF. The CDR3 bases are TGCGCCAGCAGCTCCCGACTAGCGGGAGGGTCAAATGAGCAGTTCTTC. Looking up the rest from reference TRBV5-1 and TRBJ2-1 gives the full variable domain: KAGVTQTPRYLIKTRGQQVTLSCSPISGHRSVSWYQQTPGQGLQFLFEYFSETQRNKGNFPGRFSGRQFSNSRSEMNVSTLELGDSALYLCASSSRLAGGSNEQFFGPGTRLTVL.

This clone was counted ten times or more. Written as DNA, the CDR3 is TGTGCCAGTAGAGGACTAGCGGGGTCCAGCACAGATACGCAGTATTTT. It is translated as CASRGLAGSSTDTQYF. This chain uses TRBV19 with TRBJ2-3; 12 positions match TRBD2. From germline, CDR1 is LNHDA and CDR2 SQIVND (reference sequence). This CDR3 region has 16 residues. Trimming removed 6 bases from V and 0 bases from J; junction bases left unmatched: 4. Combining the CDR3 with reference TRBV19 and TRBJ2-3 gives the whole variable domain DGGITQSPKYLFRKEGQNVTLSCEQNLNHDAMYWYRQDPGQGLRLIYYSQIVNDFQKGDIAEGYSVSREKKESFPLTVTSAQKNPTAFYLCASRGLAGSSTDTQYFGPGTRLTVL.

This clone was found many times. CDR3 nucleotides: TGTGCCACCAGCAGAGATCGAGGAACTGAAGCTTTCTTT. Encoded protein: CATSRDRGTEAFF. The rearrangement uses TRBV15 and TRBJ1-1, with no clear D. The CDR3 sequence is 13 residues long. Germline CDR1 reads LNHNV; CDR2 reads YYDKDF (reference sequence). The V end was cut by 0 bases, the J end by 5 bases, with 7 bases between.

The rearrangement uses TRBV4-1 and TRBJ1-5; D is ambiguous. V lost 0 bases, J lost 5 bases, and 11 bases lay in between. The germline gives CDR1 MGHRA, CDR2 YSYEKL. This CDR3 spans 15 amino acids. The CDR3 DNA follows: TGCGCCAGCAGCCAAGATGAGGCCTCGCATCAGCCCCAGCATTTT. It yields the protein CASSQDEASHQPQHF.

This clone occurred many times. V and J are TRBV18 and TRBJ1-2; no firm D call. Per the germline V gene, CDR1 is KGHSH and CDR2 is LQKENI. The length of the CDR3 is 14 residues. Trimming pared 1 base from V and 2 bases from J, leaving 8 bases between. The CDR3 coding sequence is TGTGCCAGCTCACCACTGGAACAGAACTATGGCTACACCTTC. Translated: CASSPLEQNYGYTF.

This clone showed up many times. The CDR3 bases are TGTGCCAGCAGCAGCGGGACAGGCCTTAATCAGCCCCAGCATTTT. Protein product: CASSSGTGLNQPQHF. This chain links TRBV7-2 with TRBJ1-5; 8 bases are shared with TRBD1. CDR1 is SGHTA and CDR2 is FQGNSA in the germline V gene. The V gene end was trimmed by 5 bases and the J gene end by 4 bases; junction bases not matched to a gene: 7. The CDR3 sequence is 15 residues long.

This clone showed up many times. CDR3 region: CSVRGTKQYV. The CDR3 DNA follows: TGCAGTGTTAGGGGCACGAAGCAGTACGTC. This sequence joins TRBV20-1 and TRBJ2-7; tentatively, D is TRBD1 (5 bases). The V end was cut by 7 bases, the J end by 8 bases, with 12 bases between. Germline-derived CDR1 and CDR2 are DFQATT and SNEGSKA (reference sequence). The CDR3 covers 10 residues.

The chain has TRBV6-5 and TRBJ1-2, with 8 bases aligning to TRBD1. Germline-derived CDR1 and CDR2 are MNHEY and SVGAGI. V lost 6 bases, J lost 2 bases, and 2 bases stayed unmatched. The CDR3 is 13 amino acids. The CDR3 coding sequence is TGTGCCAGCAGCAGGGACAGGAACTATGGCTACACCTTC. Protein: CASSRDRNYGYTF.

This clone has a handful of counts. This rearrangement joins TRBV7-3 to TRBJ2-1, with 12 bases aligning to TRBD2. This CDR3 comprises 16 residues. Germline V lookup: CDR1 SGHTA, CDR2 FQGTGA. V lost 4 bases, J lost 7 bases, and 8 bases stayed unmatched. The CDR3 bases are TGTGCCAGCAGCTCCGGGGGACTAGCGGGCGGTAATGAGCAGTTCTTC. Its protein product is CASSSGGLAGGNEQFF.

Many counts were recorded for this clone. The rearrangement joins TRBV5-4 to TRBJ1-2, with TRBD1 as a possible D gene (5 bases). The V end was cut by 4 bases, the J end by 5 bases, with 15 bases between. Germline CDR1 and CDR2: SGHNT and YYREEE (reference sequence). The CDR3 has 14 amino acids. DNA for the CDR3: TGTGCCAGCAGCCCGGCAGGGCAAATTTATGGCTACACCTTC. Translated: CASSPAGQIYGYTF.

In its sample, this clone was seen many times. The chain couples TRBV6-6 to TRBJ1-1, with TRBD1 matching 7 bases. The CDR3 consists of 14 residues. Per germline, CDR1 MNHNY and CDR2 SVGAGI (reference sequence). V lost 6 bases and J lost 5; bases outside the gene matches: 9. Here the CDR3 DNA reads TGTGCCAGCAGCCCAGGGGGGAGTGGGACTGAAGCTTTCTTT. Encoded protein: CASSPGGSGTEAFF.

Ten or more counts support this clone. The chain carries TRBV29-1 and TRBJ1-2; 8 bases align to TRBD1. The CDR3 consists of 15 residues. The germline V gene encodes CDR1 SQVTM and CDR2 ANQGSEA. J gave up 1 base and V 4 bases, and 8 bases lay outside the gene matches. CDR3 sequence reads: CSVVGGQVDNYGYTF. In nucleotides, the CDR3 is TGCAGCGTTGTTGGGGGACAGGTTGATAACTATGGCTACACCTTC.

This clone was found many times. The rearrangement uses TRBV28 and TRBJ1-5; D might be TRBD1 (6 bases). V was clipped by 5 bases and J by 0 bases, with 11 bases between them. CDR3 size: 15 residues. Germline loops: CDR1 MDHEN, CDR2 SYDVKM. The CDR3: CASSTGHHSNQPQHF. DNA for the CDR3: TGTGCCAGCAGTACAGGGCACCATAGCAATCAGCCCCAGCATTTT.

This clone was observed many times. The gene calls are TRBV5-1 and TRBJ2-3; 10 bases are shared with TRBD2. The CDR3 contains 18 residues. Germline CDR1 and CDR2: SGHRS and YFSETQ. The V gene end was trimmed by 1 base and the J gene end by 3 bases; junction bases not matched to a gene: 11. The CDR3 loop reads CASSLWASGSSGTDTQYF. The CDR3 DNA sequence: TGCGCCAGCAGCTTGTGGGCTAGCGGGAGCAGTGGAACAGATACGCAGTATTTT.

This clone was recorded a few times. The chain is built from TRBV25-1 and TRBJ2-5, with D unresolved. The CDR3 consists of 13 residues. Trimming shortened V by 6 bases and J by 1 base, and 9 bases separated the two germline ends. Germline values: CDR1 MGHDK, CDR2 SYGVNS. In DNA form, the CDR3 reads TGTGCCAGCAGACCGAGACTCCAAGAGACCCAGTACTTC. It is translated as CASRPRLQETQYF.

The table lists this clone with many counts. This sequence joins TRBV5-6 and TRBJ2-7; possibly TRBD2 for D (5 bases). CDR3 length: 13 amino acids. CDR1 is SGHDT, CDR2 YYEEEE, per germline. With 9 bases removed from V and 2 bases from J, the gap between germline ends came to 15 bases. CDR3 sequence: CATYTGRTYEQYV. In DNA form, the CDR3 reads TGTGCCACTTACACGGGGAGAACCTACGAGCAGTACGTC.

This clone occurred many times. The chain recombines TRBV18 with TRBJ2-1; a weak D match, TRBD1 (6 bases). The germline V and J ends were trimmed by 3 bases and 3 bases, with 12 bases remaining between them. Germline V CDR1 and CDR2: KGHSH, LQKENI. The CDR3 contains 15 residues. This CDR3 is CASSPRDKVYNEQFF. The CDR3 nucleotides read TGTGCCAGCTCACCTCGGGACAAAGTCTACAATGAGCAGTTCTTC.

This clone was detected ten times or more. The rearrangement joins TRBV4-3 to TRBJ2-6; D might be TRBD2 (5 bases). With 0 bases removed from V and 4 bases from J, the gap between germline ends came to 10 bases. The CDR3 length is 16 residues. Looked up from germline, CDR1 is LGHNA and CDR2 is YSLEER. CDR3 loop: CASSQDRGRGANVLTF. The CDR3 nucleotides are TGCGCCAGCAGCCAAGATCGGGGAAGAGGGGCCAACGTCCTGACTTTC.

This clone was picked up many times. The CDR3 sequence: CATTGVTDTQYF. DNA of the CDR3: TGTGCTACGACAGGGGTGACAGATACGCAGTATTTT. V and J are TRBV28 and TRBJ2-3; TRBD1 aligns across 8 bases. The CDR3 runs 12 residues. From germline, CDR1 is MDHEN and CDR2 SYDVKM.

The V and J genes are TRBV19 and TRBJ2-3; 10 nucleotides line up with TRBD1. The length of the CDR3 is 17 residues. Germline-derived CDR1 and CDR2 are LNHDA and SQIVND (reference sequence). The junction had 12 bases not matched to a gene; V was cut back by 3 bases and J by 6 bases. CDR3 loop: CASSIYTGTGASDTQYF. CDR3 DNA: TGTGCCAGTAGTATCTATACCGGGACAGGGGCGTCTGATACGCAGTATTTT.

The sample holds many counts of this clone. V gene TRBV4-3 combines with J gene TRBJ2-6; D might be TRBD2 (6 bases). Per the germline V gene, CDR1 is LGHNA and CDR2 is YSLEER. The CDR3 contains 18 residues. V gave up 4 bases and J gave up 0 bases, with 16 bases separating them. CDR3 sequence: CASSPSPGLFSGANVLTF. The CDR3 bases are TGCGCCAGCAGCCCGTCCCCGGGACTGTTCTCTGGGGCCAACGTCCTGACTTTC.

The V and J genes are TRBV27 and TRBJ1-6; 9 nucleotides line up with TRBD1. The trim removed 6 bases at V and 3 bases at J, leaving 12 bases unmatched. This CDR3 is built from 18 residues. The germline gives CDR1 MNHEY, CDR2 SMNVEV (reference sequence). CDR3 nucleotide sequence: TGTGCCAGCAGGGAACTAACCGGGACAGGGAACTATAATTCACCCCTCCACTTT. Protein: CASRELTGTGNYNSPLHF.

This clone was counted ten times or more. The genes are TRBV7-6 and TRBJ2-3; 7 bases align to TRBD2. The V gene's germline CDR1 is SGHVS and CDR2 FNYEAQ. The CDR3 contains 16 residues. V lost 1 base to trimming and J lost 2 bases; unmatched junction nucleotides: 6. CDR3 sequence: CASSLGAGVTTDTQYF. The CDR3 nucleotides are TGTGCCAGCAGCTTAGGTGCGGGGGTCACCACAGATACGCAGTATTTT. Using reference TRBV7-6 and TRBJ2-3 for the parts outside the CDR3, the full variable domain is GAGVSQSPRYKVTKRGQDVALRCDPISGHVSLYWYRQALGQGPEFLTYFNYEAQQDKSGLPNDRFSAERPEGSISTLTIQRTEQRDSAMYRCASSLGAGVTTDTQYFGPGTRLTVL.

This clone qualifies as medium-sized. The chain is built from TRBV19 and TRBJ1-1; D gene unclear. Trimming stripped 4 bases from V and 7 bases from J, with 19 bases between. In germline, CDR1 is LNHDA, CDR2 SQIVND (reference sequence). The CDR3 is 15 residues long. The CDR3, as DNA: TGTGCCAGTAGTACCCAAACGAAAGGAGGAAATGAAGCTTTCTTT. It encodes CASSTQTKGGNEAFF.

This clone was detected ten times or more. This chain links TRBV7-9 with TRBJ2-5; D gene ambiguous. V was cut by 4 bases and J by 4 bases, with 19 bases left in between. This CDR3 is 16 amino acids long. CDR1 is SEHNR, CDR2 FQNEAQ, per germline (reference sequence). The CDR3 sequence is CASSYWAGVMGETQYF. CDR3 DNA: TGTGCCAGCAGCTATTGGGCAGGCGTAATGGGAGAGACCCAGTACTTC.

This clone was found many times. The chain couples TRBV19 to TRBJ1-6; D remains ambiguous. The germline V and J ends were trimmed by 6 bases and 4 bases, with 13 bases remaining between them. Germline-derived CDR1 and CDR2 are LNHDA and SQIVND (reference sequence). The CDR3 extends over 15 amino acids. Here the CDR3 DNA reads TGTGCCAGTAGCGACGCGGGTCCGTATAATTCACCCCTCCACTTT. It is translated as CASSDAGPYNSPLHF. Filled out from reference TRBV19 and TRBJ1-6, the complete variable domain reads DGGITQSPKYLFRKEGQNVTLSCEQNLNHDAMYWYRQDPGQGLRLIYYSQIVNDFQKGDIAEGYSVSREKKESFPLTVTSAQKNPTAFYLCASSDAGPYNSPLHFGNGTRLTVT.

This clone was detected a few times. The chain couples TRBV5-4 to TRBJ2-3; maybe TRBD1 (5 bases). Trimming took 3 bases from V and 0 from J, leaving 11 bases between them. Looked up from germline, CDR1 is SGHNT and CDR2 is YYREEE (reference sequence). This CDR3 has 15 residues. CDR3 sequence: CASSSQASSTDTQYF. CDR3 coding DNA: TGTGCCAGCAGCTCACAGGCCTCTAGCACAGATACGCAGTATTTT.